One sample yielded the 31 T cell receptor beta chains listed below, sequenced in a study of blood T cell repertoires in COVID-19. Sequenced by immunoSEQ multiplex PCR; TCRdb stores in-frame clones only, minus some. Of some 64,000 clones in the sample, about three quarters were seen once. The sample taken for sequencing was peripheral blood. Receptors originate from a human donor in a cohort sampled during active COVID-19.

The CDR3 region is CASSRQGFGYEQYF. CDR3 in DNA: TGTGCCAGTAGCCGACAGGGTTTTGGCTACGAGCAGTACTTC. The gene calls are TRBV19 and TRBJ2-7, with 7 bases fitting TRBD1. V shed 6 bases and J 3 bases; nucleotides not matched to a gene: 8. Germline assignment: CDR1 LNHDA and CDR2 SQIVND (reference sequence). CDR3 length: 14 amino acids.

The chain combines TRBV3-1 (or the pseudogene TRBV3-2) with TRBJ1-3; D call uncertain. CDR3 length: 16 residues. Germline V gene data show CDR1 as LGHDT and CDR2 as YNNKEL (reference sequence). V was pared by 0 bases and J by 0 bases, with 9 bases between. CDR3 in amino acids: CASSQELAGSGNTIYF. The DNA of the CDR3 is TGTGCCAGCAGCCAAGAATTGGCGGGCTCTGGAAACACCATATATTTT.

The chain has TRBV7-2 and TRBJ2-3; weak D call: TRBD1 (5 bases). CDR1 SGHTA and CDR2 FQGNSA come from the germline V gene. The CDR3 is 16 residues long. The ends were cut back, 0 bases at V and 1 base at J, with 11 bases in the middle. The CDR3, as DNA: TGTGCCAGCAGCTTAGCGCTATTGGGGCGCACAGATACGCAGTATTTT. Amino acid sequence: CASSLALLGRTDTQYF. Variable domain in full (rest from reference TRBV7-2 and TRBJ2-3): GAGVSQSPSNKVTEKGKDVELRCDPISGHTALYWYRQSLGQGLEFLIYFQGNSAPDKSGLPSDRFSAERTGGSVSTLTIQRTQQEDSAVYLCASSLALLGRTDTQYFGPGTRLTVL.

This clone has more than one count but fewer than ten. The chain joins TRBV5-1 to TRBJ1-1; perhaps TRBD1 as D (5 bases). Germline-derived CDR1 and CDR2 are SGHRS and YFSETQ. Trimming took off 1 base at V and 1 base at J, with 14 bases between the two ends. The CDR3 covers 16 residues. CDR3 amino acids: CASSLNVGGSNTEAFF. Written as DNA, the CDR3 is TGCGCCAGCAGCTTGAATGTCGGGGGTTCGAACACTGAAGCTTTCTTT.

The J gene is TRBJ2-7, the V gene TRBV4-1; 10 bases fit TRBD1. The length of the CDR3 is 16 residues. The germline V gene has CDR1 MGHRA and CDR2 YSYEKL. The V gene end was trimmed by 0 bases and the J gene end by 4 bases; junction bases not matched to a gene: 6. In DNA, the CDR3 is TGCGCCAGCAGCCAAGATTTGGGGACAGGGGTTTACGAGCAGTACTTC. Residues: CASSQDLGTGVYEQYF.

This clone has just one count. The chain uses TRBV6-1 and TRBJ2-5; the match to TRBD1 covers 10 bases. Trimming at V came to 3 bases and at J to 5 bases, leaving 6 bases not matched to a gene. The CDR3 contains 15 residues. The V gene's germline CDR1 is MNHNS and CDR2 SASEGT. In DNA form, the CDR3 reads TGTGCCAGCAGTGAGAGACAGGGGGCCAGGGAGACCCAGTACTTC. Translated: CASSERQGARETQYF.

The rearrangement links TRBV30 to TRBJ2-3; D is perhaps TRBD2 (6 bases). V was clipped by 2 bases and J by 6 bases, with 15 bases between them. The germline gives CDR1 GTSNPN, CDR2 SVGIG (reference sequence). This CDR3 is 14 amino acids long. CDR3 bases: TGTGCCTGGAGTCGGCGGGGCTCCAGGGATACGCAGTATTTT. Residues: CAWSRRGSRDTQYF.

The CDR3 spells CASRKDRGNTGELFF. In nucleotides, the CDR3 is TGTGCCAGTAGGAAGGACAGGGGGAACACCGGGGAGCTGTTTTTT. V usage is TRBV19 and J usage is TRBJ2-2, with TRBD1 identical over 9 bases. V lost 6 bases and J lost 1; bases outside the gene matches: 3. The CDR3 contains 15 residues. Germline V lookup: CDR1 LNHDA, CDR2 SQIVND (reference sequence).

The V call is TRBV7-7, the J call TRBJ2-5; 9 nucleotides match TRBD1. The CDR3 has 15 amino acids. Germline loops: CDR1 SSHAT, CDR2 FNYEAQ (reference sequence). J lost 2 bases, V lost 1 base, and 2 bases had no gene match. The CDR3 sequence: CASSLGDRVQETQYF. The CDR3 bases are TGTGCCAGCAGCTTAGGGGACAGGGTACAAGAGACCCAGTACTTC.

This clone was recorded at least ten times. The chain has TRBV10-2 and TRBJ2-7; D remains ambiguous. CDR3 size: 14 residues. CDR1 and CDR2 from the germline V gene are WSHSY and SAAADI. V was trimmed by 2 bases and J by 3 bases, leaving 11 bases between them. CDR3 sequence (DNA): TGCGCCAGCAGTGAGAAGGTAGCTGACTACGAGCAGTACTTC. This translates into CASSEKVADYEQYF.

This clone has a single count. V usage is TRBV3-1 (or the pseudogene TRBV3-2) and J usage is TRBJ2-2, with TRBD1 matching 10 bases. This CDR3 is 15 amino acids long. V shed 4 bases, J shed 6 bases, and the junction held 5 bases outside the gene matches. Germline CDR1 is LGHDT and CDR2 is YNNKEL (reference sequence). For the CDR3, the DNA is TGTGCCAGCAGCCGGACAGGGGGAGTTTCCGGGGAGCTGTTTTTT. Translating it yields CASSRTGGVSGELFF.

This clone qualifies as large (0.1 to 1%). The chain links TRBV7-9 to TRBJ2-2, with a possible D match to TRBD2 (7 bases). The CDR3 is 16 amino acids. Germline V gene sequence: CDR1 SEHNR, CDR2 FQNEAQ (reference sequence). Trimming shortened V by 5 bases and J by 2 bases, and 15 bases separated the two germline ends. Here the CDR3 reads CASSLRAGANTGELFF. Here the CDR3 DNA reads TGTGCCAGCAGCCTTCGGGCGGGGGCTAACACCGGGGAGCTGTTTTTT.

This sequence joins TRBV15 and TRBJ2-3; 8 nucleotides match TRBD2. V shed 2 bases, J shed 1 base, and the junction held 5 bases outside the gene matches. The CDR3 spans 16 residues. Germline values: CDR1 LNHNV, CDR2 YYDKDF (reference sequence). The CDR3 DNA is TGTGCCACCAGCAGATCAGTTAGCGGGGGCACAGATACGCAGTATTTT. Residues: CATSRSVSGGTDTQYF.

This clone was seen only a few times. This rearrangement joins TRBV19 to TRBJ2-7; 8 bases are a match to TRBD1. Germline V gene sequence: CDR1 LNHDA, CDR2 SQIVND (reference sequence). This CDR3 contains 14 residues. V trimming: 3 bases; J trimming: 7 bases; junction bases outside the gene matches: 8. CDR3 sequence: CASSMDRVAKEQYF. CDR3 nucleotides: TGTGCCAGTAGTATGGACAGGGTCGCAAAGGAGCAGTACTTC.

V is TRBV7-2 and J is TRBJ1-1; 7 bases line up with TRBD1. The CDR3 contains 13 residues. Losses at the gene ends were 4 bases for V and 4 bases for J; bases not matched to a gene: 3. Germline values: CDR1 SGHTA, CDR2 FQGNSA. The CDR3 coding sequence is TGTGCCAGCAGCTCCCGACAGGGCACTGAAGCTTTCTTT. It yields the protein CASSSRQGTEAFF.

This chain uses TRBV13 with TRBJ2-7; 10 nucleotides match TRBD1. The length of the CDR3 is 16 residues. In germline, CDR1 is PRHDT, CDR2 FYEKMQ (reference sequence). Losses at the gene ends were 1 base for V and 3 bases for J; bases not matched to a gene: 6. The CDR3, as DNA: TGTGCCAGCAGCTTAGCAGGGACAGGGGCCTTCTACGAGCAGTACTTC. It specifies CASSLAGTGAFYEQYF.

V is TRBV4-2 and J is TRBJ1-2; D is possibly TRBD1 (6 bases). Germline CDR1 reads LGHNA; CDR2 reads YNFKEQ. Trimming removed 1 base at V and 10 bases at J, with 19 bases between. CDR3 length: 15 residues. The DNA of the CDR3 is TGTGCCAGCAGCCAAGGCGGGTCAGGGGACGAAATCTACACCTTC. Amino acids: CASSQGGSGDEIYTF.

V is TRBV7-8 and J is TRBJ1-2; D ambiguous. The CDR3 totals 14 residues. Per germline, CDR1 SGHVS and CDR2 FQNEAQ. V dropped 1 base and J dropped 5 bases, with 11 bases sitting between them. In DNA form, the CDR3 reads TGTGCCAGCAGCTTAGGCGGAGGGTCGTATGGCTACACCTTC. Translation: CASSLGGGSYGYTF.

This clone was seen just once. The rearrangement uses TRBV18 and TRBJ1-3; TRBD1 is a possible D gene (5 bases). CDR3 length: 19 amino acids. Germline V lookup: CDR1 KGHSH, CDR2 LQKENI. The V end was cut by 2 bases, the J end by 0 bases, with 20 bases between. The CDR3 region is CASSPTTAFGRNSGNTIYF. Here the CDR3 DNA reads TGTGCCAGCTCACCAACGACAGCGTTTGGCCGGAACTCTGGAAACACCATATATTTT. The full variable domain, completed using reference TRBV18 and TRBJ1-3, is NAGVMQNPRHLVRRRGQEARLRCSPMKGHSHVYWYRQLPEEGLKFMVYLQKENIIDESGMPKERFSAEFPKEGPSILRIQQVVRGDSAAYFCASSPTTAFGRNSGNTIYFGEGSWLTVV.

CDR3 bases: TGTGCCAGTACCAACAGGAGGGGAGCACGGCCTGAAGCTTTCTTT. Protein: CASTNRRGARPEAFF. This chain connects TRBV19 to TRBJ1-1; D is possibly TRBD1 (5 bases). Germline V gives CDR1 LNHDA, CDR2 SQIVND (reference sequence). V was clipped by 7 bases and J by 6 bases, with 21 bases between them. The CDR3 has 15 residues.

CDR3 nucleotides: TGTGCCAGCAGTCCAAGGACTAGCGCATCCTACGAGCAGTACTTC. Translating it yields CASSPRTSASYEQYF. This rearrangement joins TRBV2 to TRBJ2-7; 9 bases match TRBD2. CDR1 is SNHLY and CDR2 is FYNNEI in the germline V gene. This CDR3 region has 15 residues. Trimming cost V 5 bases and J 1 base; bases outside gene matches: 6.

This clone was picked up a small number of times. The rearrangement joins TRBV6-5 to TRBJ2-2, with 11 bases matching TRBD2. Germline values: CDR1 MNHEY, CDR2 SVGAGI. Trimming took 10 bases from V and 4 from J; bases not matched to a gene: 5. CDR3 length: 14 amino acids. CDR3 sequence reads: CATLLAGATGELFF. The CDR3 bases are TGTGCCACCCTACTAGCGGGGGCCACCGGGGAGCTGTTTTTT.

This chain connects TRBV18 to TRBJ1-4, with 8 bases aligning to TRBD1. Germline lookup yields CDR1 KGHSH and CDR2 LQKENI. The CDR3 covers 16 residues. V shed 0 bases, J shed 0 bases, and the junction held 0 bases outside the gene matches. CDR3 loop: CASSPPTGATNEKLFF. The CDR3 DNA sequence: TGTGCCAGCTCACCACCGACAGGGGCAACTAATGAAAAACTGTTTTTT.

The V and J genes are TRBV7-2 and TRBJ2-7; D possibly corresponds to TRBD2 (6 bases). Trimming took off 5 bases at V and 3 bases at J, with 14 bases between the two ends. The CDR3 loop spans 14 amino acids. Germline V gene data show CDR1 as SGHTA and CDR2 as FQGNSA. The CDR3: CASSPPGLGYEQYF. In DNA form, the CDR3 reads TGTGCCAGCAGCCCACCGGGACTCGGCTACGAGCAGTACTTC.

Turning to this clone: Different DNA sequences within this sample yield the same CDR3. The CDR3: CASSLAGGRGTEAFF. The CDR3 DNA follows: TGCGCCAGCAGCTTGGCCGGGGGACGGGGCACTGAAGCTTTCTTT. The chain uses TRBV5-1 and TRBJ1-1, with a possible D match to TRBD1 (5 bases). The V gene's germline CDR1 is SGHRS and CDR2 YFSETQ. The CDR3 sequence is 15 residues long. V lost 0 bases and J lost 4, with 13 bases in between.

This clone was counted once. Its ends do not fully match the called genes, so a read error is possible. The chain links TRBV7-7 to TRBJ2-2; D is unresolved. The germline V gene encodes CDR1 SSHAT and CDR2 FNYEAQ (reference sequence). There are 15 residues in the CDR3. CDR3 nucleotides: TGTGCTAGCAGCCCCCAGCCATCAGGTCACGGGGAGCTGTTTTTT. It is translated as CASSPQPSGHGELFF. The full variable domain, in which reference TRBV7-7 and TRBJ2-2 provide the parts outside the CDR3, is GAGVSQSPRYKVTKRGQDVTLRCDPISSHATLYWYQQALGQGPEFLTYFNYEAQPDKSGLPSDRFSAERPEGSISTLTIQRTEQRDSAMYRCASSPQPSGHGELFFGEGSRLTVL.

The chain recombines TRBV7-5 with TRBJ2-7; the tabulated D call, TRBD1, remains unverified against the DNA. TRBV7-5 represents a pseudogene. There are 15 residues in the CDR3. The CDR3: CARTPPGGTGYEQYF. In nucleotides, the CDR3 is TGTGCCAGAACCCCCCCCGGCGGGACAGGCTACGAGCAGTACTTC.

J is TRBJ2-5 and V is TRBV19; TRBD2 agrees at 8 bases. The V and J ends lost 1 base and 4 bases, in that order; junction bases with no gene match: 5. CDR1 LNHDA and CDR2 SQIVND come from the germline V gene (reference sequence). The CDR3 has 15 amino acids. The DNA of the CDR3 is TGTGCCAGTAGTATAGTGGGACTAGGGGGAGAGACCCAGTACTTC. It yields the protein CASSIVGLGGETQYF.

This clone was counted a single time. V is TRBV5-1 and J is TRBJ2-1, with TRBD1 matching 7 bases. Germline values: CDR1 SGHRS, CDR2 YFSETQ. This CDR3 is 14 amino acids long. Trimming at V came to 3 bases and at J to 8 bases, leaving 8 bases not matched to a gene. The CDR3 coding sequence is TGCGCCAGCAGCTGGGGACAGCCAGGAGATGAGCAGTTCTTC. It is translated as CASSWGQPGDEQFF.

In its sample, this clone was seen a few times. Here the CDR3 reads CASSPGLAGGDEQFF. DNA of the CDR3: TGTGCCAGCAGTCCGGGACTAGCGGGGGGGGATGAGCAGTTCTTC. This chain uses TRBV6-6 with TRBJ2-1; TRBD2 agrees at 16 bases. The CDR3 has 15 amino acids. The V segment lost 5 bases and the J segment 8 bases; nucleotides outside the gene matches: 3. Germline V gene lookup returns CDR1 MNHNY and CDR2 SVGAGI (reference sequence).

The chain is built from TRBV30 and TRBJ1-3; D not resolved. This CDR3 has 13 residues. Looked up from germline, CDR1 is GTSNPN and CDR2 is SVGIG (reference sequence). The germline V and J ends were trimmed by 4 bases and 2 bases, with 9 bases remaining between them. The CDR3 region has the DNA TGTGCCTGGAACTCGAACGCTGGAAACACCATATATTTT. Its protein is CAWNSNAGNTIYF.